Given below is one T cell receptor beta chain in context. These data are taken from a study of cytomegalovirus exposure and HLA in healthy donors. Primers included in the PCR were 60 Vbeta and 13 Jbeta primers. Assay: immunoSEQ multiplex PCR; the TCRdb copy retains only in-frame clones and omits some. The table for this sample gives around 57,000 clones. The CDR3 has 14 residues. Germline-derived CDR1 and CDR2 are SGHRS and YFSETQ. Between the trimmed V and J ends, which lost 2 bases and 4 bases, there was a span of 12 bases. The sequence was collected from a woman aged 45-65 years in good health and CMV-seropositive. Sample: PBMCs. The chain has TRBV5-1 and TRBJ1-2, with a tentative D call TRBD1 (6 bases). For the CDR3, the DNA is TGCGCCAGCAGCTTAGGACAGACCCTCTATGGCTACACCTTC. Its translation is CASSLGQTLYGYTF.